In this sample, the clone carrying this T cell receptor (beta chain) turned up a few times. Individuals drawn from around 25 US areas were about 18 to 100 years old. Cohorts were assigned according to the clinical history that participants reported. The data were obtained in a study of blood T cell repertoires in COVID-19. Overall study: In each case, the material was cDNA or gDNA derived from T cells, B-cell-depleted T cells, or PBMCs.

The data were produced by immunoSEQ multiplex PCR, yet TCRdb's version contains in-frame clones alone and is incomplete. The table records some 210,000 clones, approximately 78% of them present only once. The CDR3 length is 15 residues. The V gene's germline CDR1 is SGHTA and CDR2 FQGTGA. V was pared by 7 bases and J by 4 bases, with 10 bases of the junction left unmatched. This rearrangement joins TRBV7-3 to TRBJ1-5, with 7 nucleotides matching TRBD1. This clonotype was sampled from a man aged 35-49 years who had recovered from COVID-19. The material sequenced was PBMCs or T cells enriched from blood (not recorded which). CDR3 protein: CASTPGTVKNQPQHF. Written as DNA, the CDR3 is TGTGCCAGCACCCCCGGGACAGTAAAAAATCAGCCCCAGCATTTT. Drawing the rest from reference TRBV7-3 and TRBJ1-5, the complete variable domain is GAGVSQTPSNKVTEKGKYVELRCDPISGHTALYWYRQSLGQGPEFLIYFQGTGAADDSGLPNDRFFAVRPEGSVSTLKIQRTERGDSAVYLCASTPGTVKNQPQHFGDGTRLSIL.